A selection of T cell receptor beta chains follows, all from one sample in a study of blood T cells in healthy people across ages. TCRdb ran MiXCR on the 5' RACE reads and lists one entry per CDR3 protein. The data hold fewer than 2 million distinct CDR3 sequences, with 30% to 40% observed a single time. Sequenced material: blood. The receptors were sampled from a human donor in good health. The CDR3 runs from the conserved cysteine through the conserved F or W. A D gene is named only where the DNA matches it firmly. Only part of the rows carry a size: once, few, many, or a class if the clone is expanded.

TGTGCCAGCAGGTTTGAGTTACTCCAGTACTTC	CASRFELLQYF	11	few	-	TRBV6-1	TRBJ2-7
TGCAGCGTTGAAGACACCACGGCTTTTGGCTACACCTTC	CSVEDTTAFGYTF	13	-	-	TRBV29-1	TRBJ1-2
TGCGCCAGCAGCCAGGTCGACCTGTTCTCCTACAATGAGCAGTTCTTC	CASSQVDLFSYNEQFF	16	few	-	TRBV4-1	TRBJ2-1
TGTGCCAGCAGGGGCTGGGGGAATGAGCAGTTCTTC	CASRGWGNEQFF	12	few	-	TRBV14	TRBJ2-1
TGTGCCAGCAGCTTAGGAGACAGCCACTACTCTGGAAACACCATATATTTT	CASSLGDSHYSGNTIYF	17	-	-	TRBV11-2	TRBJ1-3
TGCAGTGCTAGGGTGACAGGGACTAACTATGGCTACACCTTC	CSARVTGTNYGYTF	14	-	TRBD1	TRBV20-1	TRBJ1-2
TGTGCCAGCCTCGGTGCCTCCTACGAGCAGTACTTC	CASLGASYEQYF	12	-	-	TRBV6-2/TRBV6-3	TRBJ2-7
TGTGCCAGCGTCCGGACTAGCGGGGGGGCCTACAATGAGCAGTTCTTC	CASVRTSGGAYNEQFF	16	once	TRBD2	TRBV28	TRBJ2-1
TGTGCCGGCAGTCCTGACAGCGGCTCAGCTTTCTTT	CAGSPDSGSAFF	12	-	-	TRBV12-3/TRBV12-4	TRBJ1-1
TGCGCCAGCAGCCCAGAGCCTGGCACAGGTCGTGAAAAACTGTTTTTT	CASSPEPGTGREKLFF	16	few	-	TRBV4-1	TRBJ1-4
TGTGCCAGCAGCACGCGGACTAGCCACACAGATACGCAGTACTTC	CASSTRTSHTDTQYF	15	-	TRBD2	TRBV7-2	TRBJ2-4
TGTGCCAGCAGTTTGTGGACAGGGAACGACGAGCAGTACTTC	CASSLWTGNDEQYF	14	-	TRBD1	TRBV12-3/TRBV12-4	TRBJ2-7
TGTGCCAGCAGCTACGGGGACTCGAGGAGAGAGACCCAGTACTTC	CASSYGDSRRETQYF	15	-	-	TRBV7-9	TRBJ2-5
TGTGCCATCAGTGAGTCGAAAGTTGTTGGGGGCCTCCAAGAGACCCAGTACTTC	CAISESKVVGGLQETQYF	18	-	-	TRBV10-3	TRBJ2-5
TGCAGTGCCCCGACGGACGGTAGAGGCTACACCTTC	CSAPTDGRGYTF	12	-	-	TRBV20-1	TRBJ1-2
TGTGCCAGCAGCTCTACGACTTCGAGACTTGTAACGGAGAAAGCTTTCTTT	CASSSTTSRLVTEKAFF	17	-	-	TRBV7-8	TRBJ1-1
TGTGCCAGCAGCTTGGCCTGGCGGGGGCCCTCCTACGAGCAGTACTTC	CASSLAWRGPSYEQYF	16	few	-	TRBV5-8	TRBJ2-7
TGTGCCAGCAGTTTATGGGGGAGCGATTACGAGCAGTACTTC	CASSLWGSDYEQYF	14	-	-	TRBV28	TRBJ2-7
TGTGCCAGCAGTTTTTACGGGCCCTCCTATGGCTACACCTTC	CASSFYGPSYGYTF	14	few	-	TRBV28	TRBJ1-2
TGTGCCAGCAGCCCGCGTTATGGGGAGCAGTTCTTC	CASSPRYGEQFF	12	few	-	TRBV7-6	TRBJ2-1
TGTGCCAGCAGTCCCTTTGGCGGGGCTACCTATAATTCACCCCTCCACTTT	CASSPFGGATYNSPLHF	17	-	-	TRBV6-6	TRBJ1-6
TGTGCCAGCAGTGAATCTTGGGGGGAAAAGGGTGAGCAGTTCTTC	CASSESWGEKGEQFF	15	few	-	TRBV25-1	TRBJ2-1
TGTGCCAGCAGCCCCGGGAATCGGGGATTTGAGCAGTTCTTC	CASSPGNRGFEQFF	14	-	-	TRBV7-9	TRBJ2-1
TGCAGTGCTAGCTGGCTAGTCGGAGCTAGCTCCTACGAGCAGTACTTC	CSASWLVGASSYEQYF	16	-	-	TRBV20-1	TRBJ2-7
TGTGCCAGCGGTTACTCGATGGGGAATGGCTACACCTTC	CASGYSMGNGYTF	13	-	-	TRBV6-5	TRBJ1-2
TGTGCCAGCAATGGACTAGCGGGGGGAGGAGATACGCAGTATTTT	CASNGLAGGGDTQYF	15	few	TRBD2	TRBV2	TRBJ2-3
TGTGCCAGCAGCTTAGTGGCGGGGGGACATAGAAGCACAGATACGCAGTATTTT	CASSLVAGGHRSTDTQYF	18	-	TRBD2	TRBV7-2	TRBJ2-3
TGCGCCAGCAGCCAAGAGGGGGACAGGGGAATCAATCAGCCCCAGCATTTT	CASSQEGDRGINQPQHF	17	-	TRBD1	TRBV4-1	TRBJ1-5
TGTGCCAGCAGCACCCACGTGAGGAGAGCCAAAAACATTCAGTACTTC	CASSTHVRRAKNIQYF	16	-	-	TRBV6-6	TRBJ2-4
TGTGCCAGCAGTGGTCCAGGCTACACCTTC	CASSGPGYTF	10	-	-	TRBV28	TRBJ1-2
TGTGCCACCAGCAGAGACGGACAGTATGAAAAACTGTTTTTT	CATSRDGQYEKLFF	14	-	-	TRBV15	TRBJ1-4
TGTGCCACCAGCAGAGAAGCAGGGTCTAATGAAAAACTGTTTTTT	CATSREAGSNEKLFF	15	once	-	TRBV15	TRBJ1-4
TGTGCCAGCACGGGACTCCTACACACAGATACGCAGTATTTT	CASTGLLHTDTQYF	14	-	-	TRBV12-3/TRBV12-4	TRBJ2-3
TGCGCCAGCAGCCAAGACGCAGGGGGAGCTAACTATGGCTACACCTTC	CASSQDAGGANYGYTF	16	few	TRBD1	TRBV4-3	TRBJ1-2
TGTGCCAGCAGCGTAAGCAGGGGCGCTAGCTCCTACAATGAGCAGTTCTTC	CASSVSRGASSYNEQFF	17	few	-	TRBV9	TRBJ2-1
TGTGCCAGCAGCGTAGGGTTTAGCTATGGCTACACCTTC	CASSVGFSYGYTF	13	many	-	TRBV9	TRBJ1-2
TGTGCCAGCAGCCCGGCCCGGGACAGGGACGGGAGCTCTGGGGCCAACGTCCTGACTTTC	CASSPARDRDGSSGANVLTF	20	-	TRBD1	TRBV6-2/TRBV6-3	TRBJ2-6
TGTGCCAGCAGTTTTTTCCGACAGGGCTACACCTTC	CASSFFRQGYTF	12	-	-	TRBV6-2/TRBV6-3	TRBJ1-2
TGTACCAGCAGCGGCTTCAACGGGGTTTACAATGAGCAGTTCTTC	CTSSGFNGVYNEQFF	15	-	-	TRBV7-8	TRBJ2-1